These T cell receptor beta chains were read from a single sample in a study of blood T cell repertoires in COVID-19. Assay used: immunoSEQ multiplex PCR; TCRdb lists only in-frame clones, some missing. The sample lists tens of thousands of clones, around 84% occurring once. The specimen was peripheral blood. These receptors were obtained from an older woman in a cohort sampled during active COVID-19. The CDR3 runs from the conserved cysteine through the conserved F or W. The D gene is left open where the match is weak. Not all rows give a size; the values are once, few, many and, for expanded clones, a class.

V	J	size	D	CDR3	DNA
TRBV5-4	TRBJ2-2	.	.	CASSLYWSSTNTGELFF	TGTGCCAGCAGCTTGTATTGGAGTAGCACCAACACCGGGGAGCTGTTTTTT
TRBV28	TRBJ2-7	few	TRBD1	CASTEGTEAYEQYF	TGTGCCAGCACTGAAGGGACAGAAGCCTACGAGCAGTACTTC
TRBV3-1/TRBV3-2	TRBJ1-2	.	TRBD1	CASSQVTGVGGGYTF	TGTGCCAGCAGCCAAGTTACAGGGGTCGGGGGTGGCTACACCTTC
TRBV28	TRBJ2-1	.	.	CASSLVEINEQFF	TGTGCCAGCAGTTTAGTCGAGATCAATGAGCAGTTCTTC
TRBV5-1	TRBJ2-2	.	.	CASSLAGDTNTGELFF	TGCGCCAGCAGCTTGGCCGGGGACACCAACACCGGGGAGCTGTTTTTT
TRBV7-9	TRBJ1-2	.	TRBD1	CASSTRTGDGYTF	TGTGCCAGCAGCACCCGGACAGGGGACGGCTACACCTTC
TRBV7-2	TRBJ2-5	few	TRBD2	CASSLGAGGQETQYF	TGTGCCAGCAGCTTAGGAGCGGGAGGACAAGAGACCCAGTACTTC
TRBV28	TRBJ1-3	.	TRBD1	CATNKQGLMAVYF	TGTGCCACCAACAAACAGGGGCTCATGGCAGTATATTTT
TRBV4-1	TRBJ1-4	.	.	CASSQEGIGVLPNEKLFF	TGCGCCAGCAGCCAAGAGGGGATCGGGGTTCTTCCTAATGAAAAACTGTTTTTT
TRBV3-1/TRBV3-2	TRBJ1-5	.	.	CASSQEGGGGQPQHF	TGTGCCAGCAGCCAAGAGGGAGGAGGAGGTCAGCCCCAGCATTTT
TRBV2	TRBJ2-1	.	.	CASSEIGGGRTNEQFF	TGTGCCAGCAGTGAAATTGGGGGAGGACGTACCAATGAGCAGTTCTTC
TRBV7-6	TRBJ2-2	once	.	CASSLKSSFSDRNTGELFF	TGTGCCAGCAGCTTAAAATCCAGTTTCAGCGATCGGAACACCGGGGAGCTGTTTTTT
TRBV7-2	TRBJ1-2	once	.	CASSLASGGGLDGYTF	TGTGCCAGCAGCTTAGCCTCGGGTGGGGGACTAGACGGCTACACCTTC
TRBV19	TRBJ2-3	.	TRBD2	CASSIGLAGSTDTQYF	TGTGCCAGTAGTATCGGACTAGCGGGTAGCACAGATACGCAGTATTTT
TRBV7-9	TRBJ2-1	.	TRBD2	CASSYRTSGSNNEQFF	TGTGCCAGCAGCTACAGGACTAGCGGGAGTAACAATGAGCAGTTCTTC
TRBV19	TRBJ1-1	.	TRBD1	CASSPQGAATEAFF	TGTGCCAGTAGTCCACAGGGGGCTGCCACTGAAGCTTTCTTT
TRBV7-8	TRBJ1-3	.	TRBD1	CASSSSTGKANTIYF	TGTGCCAGCAGCTCCTCGACAGGGAAGGCAAACACCATATATTTT
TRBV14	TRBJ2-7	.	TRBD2	CASRRTSGRYSEQYF	TGTGCCAGCAGGCGGACTAGCGGGAGGTACAGCGAGCAGTACTTC
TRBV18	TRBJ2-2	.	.	CASSPGSSNTGELFF	TGTGCCAGCTCACCAGGCAGTTCGAACACCGGGGAGCTGTTTTTT
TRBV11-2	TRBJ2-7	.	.	CASSLGGRGGYEQYF	TGTGCCAGCAGCTTAGGGGGGAGGGGGGGCTACGAGCAGTACTTC
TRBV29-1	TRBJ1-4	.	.	CSVEGPRSEKLFF	TGCAGCGTTGAAGGGCCCCGGAGTGAAAAACTGTTTTTT
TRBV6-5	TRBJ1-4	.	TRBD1	CASRDRGGGEKLFF	TGTGCCAGCAGGGACAGGGGGGGAGGTGAAAAACTGTTTTTT
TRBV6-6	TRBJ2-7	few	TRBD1	CASSPQEGQGASYEQYF	TGTGCCAGCAGTCCCCAGGAAGGACAGGGGGCCTCCTACGAGCAGTACTTC
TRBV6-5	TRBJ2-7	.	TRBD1	CASSGGQGRLEQYF	TGTGCCAGCTCCGGGGGACAGGGACGCCTCGAGCAGTACTTC
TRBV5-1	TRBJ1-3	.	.	CASSFTGLEGNTIYF	TGCGCCAGCAGCTTCACAGGGTTGGAAGGAAACACCATATATTTT
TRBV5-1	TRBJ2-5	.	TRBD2	CASSLGTLAGGPETQYF	TGCGCCAGCAGCTTGGGGACACTAGCGGGAGGGCCGGAGACCCAGTACTTC
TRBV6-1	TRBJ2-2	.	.	CASSEDRRNTGELFF	TGTGCCAGCAGTGAAGACCGGAGGAACACCGGGGAGCTGTTTTTT
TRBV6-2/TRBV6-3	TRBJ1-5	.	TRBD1	CASSWTGHQPQHF	TGTGCCAGCAGTTGGACAGGGCATCAGCCCCAGCATTTT
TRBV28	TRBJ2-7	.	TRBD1	CASGQEVNEQYF	TGTGCCAGCGGACAGGAAGTAAATGAGCAGTACTTC
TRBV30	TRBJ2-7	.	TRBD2	CAWSKERGPSYEQYF	TGTGCCTGGAGTAAGGAGCGGGGGCCCTCCTACGAGCAGTACTTC
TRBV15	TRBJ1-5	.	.	CATSRDGGVSNQPQHF	TGTGCCACCAGCAGAGATGGGGGCGTTAGCAATCAGCCCCAGCATTTT
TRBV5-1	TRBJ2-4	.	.	CASKPGNEDIQYF	TGCGCCAGCAAGCCGGGGAACGAGGACATTCAGTACTTC
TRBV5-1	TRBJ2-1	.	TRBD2	CASSPGLVVASGSDNEQFF	TGCGCCAGCAGCCCGGGACTAGTAGTAGCCAGCGGTTCGGACAATGAGCAGTTCTTC
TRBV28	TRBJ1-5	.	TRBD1	CASTGTGRNQPQHF	TGTGCCAGCACCGGGACAGGTCGCAATCAGCCCCAGCATTTT
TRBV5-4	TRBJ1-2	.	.	CASSLDTLPDGYTF	TGTGCCAGCAGCTTGGATACGTTGCCAGATGGCTACACCTTC
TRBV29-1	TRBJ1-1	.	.	CSGGGAAEAFF	TGCAGCGGGGGCGGGGCAGCTGAAGCTTTCTTT
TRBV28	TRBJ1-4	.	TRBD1	CASSPLTGANEKLFF	TGTGCCAGCAGTCCCCTGACAGGGGCGAATGAAAAACTGTTTTTT
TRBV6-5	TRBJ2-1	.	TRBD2	CASSHGTSGSNEQFF	TGTGCCAGCAGCCACGGGACTAGCGGGAGTAATGAGCAGTTCTTC
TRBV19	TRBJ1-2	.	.	CASTRGPNYGYTF	TGTGCCAGTACCCGCGGGCCTAACTATGGCTACACCTTC
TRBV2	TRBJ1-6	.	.	CASTVDLTDNSPLHF	TGTGCCAGCACCGTAGACTTGACCGATAATTCACCCCTCCACTTT
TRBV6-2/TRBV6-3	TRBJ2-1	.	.	CASSYSSLSSYNEQFF	TGTGCCAGCAGTTACTCTAGCCTTAGCTCCTACAATGAGCAGTTCTTC